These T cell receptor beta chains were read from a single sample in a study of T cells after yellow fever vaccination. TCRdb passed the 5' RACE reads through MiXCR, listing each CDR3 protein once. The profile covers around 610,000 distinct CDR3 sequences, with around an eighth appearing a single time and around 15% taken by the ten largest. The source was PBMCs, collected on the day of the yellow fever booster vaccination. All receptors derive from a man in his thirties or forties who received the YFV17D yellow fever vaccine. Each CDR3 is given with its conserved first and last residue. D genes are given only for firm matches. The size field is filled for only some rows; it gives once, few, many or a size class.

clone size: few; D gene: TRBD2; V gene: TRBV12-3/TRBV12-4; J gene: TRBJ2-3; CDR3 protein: CASRRETSGRGNTQYF; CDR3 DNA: TGTGCCAGCAGGAGGGAGACTAGCGGGAGGGGGAATACGCAGTATTTT
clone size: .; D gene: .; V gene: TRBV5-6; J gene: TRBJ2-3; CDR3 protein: CASSYAWDTSTDTQYF; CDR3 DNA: TGTGCCAGCAGCTATGCTTGGGACACCAGCACAGATACGCAGTATTTT
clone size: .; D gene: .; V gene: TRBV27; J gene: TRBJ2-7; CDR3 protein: CASSFHPEYEQYF; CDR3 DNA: TGTGCCAGCAGTTTTCACCCGGAATACGAGCAGTACTTC
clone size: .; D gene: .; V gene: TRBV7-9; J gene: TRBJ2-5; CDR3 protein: CASSLPPLTSGETQYF; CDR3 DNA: TGTGCCAGCAGCTTACCGCCCCTGACTAGTGGAGAGACCCAGTACTTC
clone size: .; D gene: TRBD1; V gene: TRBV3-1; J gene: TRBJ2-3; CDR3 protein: CASSQGTGGAAQYF; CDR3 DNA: TGTGCCAGCAGCCAAGGGACAGGGGGCGCGGCGCAGTATTTT
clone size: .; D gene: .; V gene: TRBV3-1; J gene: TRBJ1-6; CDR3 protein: CASSQETTDSPLHF; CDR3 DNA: TGTGCCAGCAGCCAAGAGACGACGGATTCACCCCTCCACTTT
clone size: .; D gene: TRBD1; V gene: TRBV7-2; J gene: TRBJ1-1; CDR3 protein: CASSLTGGRAFF; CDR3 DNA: TGTGCCAGCAGCTTGACAGGGGGCCGAGCTTTCTTT
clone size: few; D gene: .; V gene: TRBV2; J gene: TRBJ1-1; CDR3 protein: CASRTAEAFF; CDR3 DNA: TGTGCCAGCAGGACGGCTGAAGCTTTCTTT
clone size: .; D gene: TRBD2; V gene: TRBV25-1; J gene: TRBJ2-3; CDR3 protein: CASSEYFGSGDNTDTQYF; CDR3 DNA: TGTGCCAGCAGTGAATATTTTGGTAGCGGGGACAACACAGATACGCAGTATTTT
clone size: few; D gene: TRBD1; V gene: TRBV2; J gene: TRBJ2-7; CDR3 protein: CASNSGTGGYEQYF; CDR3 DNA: TGTGCCAGCAATTCCGGGACAGGGGGATACGAGCAGTACTTC
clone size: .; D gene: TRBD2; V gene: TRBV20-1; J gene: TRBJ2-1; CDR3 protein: CSARVASGIYNEQFF; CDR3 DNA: TGCAGTGCTAGGGTAGCTAGCGGGATATACAATGAGCAGTTCTTC
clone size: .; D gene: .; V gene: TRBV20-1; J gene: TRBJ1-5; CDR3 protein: CSASGAISNQPQHF; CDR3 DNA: TGCAGTGCTAGCGGGGCGATTAGCAATCAGCCCCAGCATTTT
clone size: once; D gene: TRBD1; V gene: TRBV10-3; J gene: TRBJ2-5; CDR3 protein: CAISDHRDRGLAQYF; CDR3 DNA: TGTGCCATCAGTGATCACAGGGACAGGGGGTTGGCCCAGTACTTC
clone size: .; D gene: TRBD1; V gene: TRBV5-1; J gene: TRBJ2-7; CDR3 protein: CASKGQGLGEQYF; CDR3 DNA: TGCGCCAGCAAGGGACAGGGCCTTGGCGAGCAGTACTTC
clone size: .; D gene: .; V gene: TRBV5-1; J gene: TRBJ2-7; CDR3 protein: CASSLAPPDSEQYF; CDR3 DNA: TGCGCCAGCAGCTTGGCCCCCCCCGACTCCGAGCAGTACTTC